Each of the 11 T cell receptor beta chains below was sequenced from the same sample in a study of cytomegalovirus exposure and HLA in healthy donors. The study ran its PCR with 60 Vbeta and 13 Jbeta primers. Sequencing was performed with immunoSEQ multiplex PCR; in TCRdb, only in-frame clones are kept and a portion is missing. The data hold 100,000 or so clones, with more than 80% observed a single time. Sequencing used PBMCs. The receptors stem from a man younger than 40 in good health and CMV-seronegative.

The chain carries TRBV19 and TRBJ2-1; TRBD2 matches 7 bases. This CDR3 is 14 amino acids long. Germline loops: CDR1 LNHDA, CDR2 SQIVND (reference sequence). Trimming removed 5 bases from V and 3 bases from J; junction bases left unmatched: 4. The CDR3 loop is CASSETSSYNEQFF. In DNA, the CDR3 is TGTGCCAGTAGTGAGACTAGCAGCTACAATGAGCAGTTCTTC. The whole variable domain, remainder taken from reference TRBV19 and TRBJ2-1, is DGGITQSPKYLFRKEGQNVTLSCEQNLNHDAMYWYRQDPGQGLRLIYYSQIVNDFQKGDIAEGYSVSREKKESFPLTVTSAQKNPTAFYLCASSETSSYNEQFFGPGTRLTVL.

The V and J genes are TRBV7-9 and TRBJ1-2; no definite D call. In germline, CDR1 is SEHNR, CDR2 FQNEAQ (reference sequence). This CDR3 is 16 amino acids long. V was cut by 1 base and J by 0 bases, with 12 bases left in between. The DNA for the CDR3 is TGTGCCAGCAGCTTAGATTTCGCGAAAGCTAACTATGGCTACACCTTC. Amino acid sequence: CASSLDFAKANYGYTF. The full variable domain, its missing parts supplied by reference TRBV7-9 and TRBJ1-2, is DTGVSQNPRHKITKRGQNVTFRCDPISEHNRLYWYRQTLGQGPEFLTYFQNEAQLEKSRLLSDRFSAERPKGSFSTLEIQRTEQGDSAMYLCASSLDFAKANYGYTFGSGTRLTVV.

The chain couples TRBV27 to TRBJ2-2; TRBD2 matches at 7 bases. CDR3 length: 18 amino acids. V lost 6 bases, J lost 8 bases, and 21 bases stayed unmatched. From germline, CDR1 is MNHEY and CDR2 SMNVEV (reference sequence). As DNA, the CDR3 is TGTGCCAGCAGCCCTCGCCCGGGACTATTCCCTACGGGGGGGGAGCTGTTTTTT. Translated, it gives CASSPRPGLFPTGGELFF.

This clone was detected only a few times. The V and J genes are TRBV15 and TRBJ2-1; D is uncertain. V lost 0 bases and J lost 7, with 7 bases in between. The CDR3 consists of 13 residues. Germline V gene lookup returns CDR1 LNHNV and CDR2 YYDKDF (reference sequence). CDR3 in DNA: TGTGCCACCAGCAGAGAATGGAGAAATGAGCAGTTCTTC. It encodes CATSREWRNEQFF.

J is TRBJ1-2 and V is TRBV7-2; 7 bases match TRBD1. The CDR3 is made up of 17 amino acids. The V gene's germline CDR1 is SGHTA and CDR2 FQGNSA. After removal of 1 base from V and 0 bases from J, the junction contained 8 bases not matched to a gene. CDR3 protein: CASSLVRGPATNYGYTF. CDR3 bases: TGTGCCAGCAGCTTAGTTAGGGGGCCCGCTACTAACTATGGCTACACCTTC.

The V and J genes are TRBV2 and TRBJ1-1; D is uncertain. The V gene lost 3 bases and the J gene lost 1 base, with 6 bases spanning the gap. The germline V gene encodes CDR1 SNHLY and CDR2 FYNNEI. The CDR3 is 13 amino acids. The CDR3 is CASSELENTEAFF. Here the CDR3 DNA reads TGTGCCAGCAGTGAGTTAGAGAACACTGAAGCTTTCTTT.

The rearrangement joins TRBV5-8 to TRBJ2-5; TRBD1 is a possible D gene (6 bases). The J call may be in error: the DNA end matches TRBJ2-7 better. CDR1 SGHTS and CDR2 YDEGEE come from the germline V gene. CDR3 length: 14 amino acids. CDR3 residues: CASSRDKAIDEQYF. The CDR3 DNA reads as TGTGCCAGCAGCCGGGACAAGGCGATCGACGAGCAGTACTTC.

This chain joins TRBV19 and TRBJ2-7, with 8 positions matching TRBD1. V shed 3 bases, J shed 6 bases, and the junction held 7 bases outside the gene matches. The CDR3 runs to 14 residues. Germline-derived CDR1 and CDR2 are LNHDA and SQIVND (reference sequence). The chain's CDR3 is CASSIRGQGVEQYF. DNA of the CDR3: TGTGCCAGTAGTATTAGAGGACAGGGCGTCGAGCAGTACTTC.

This clone occurred a few times. V gene TRBV18 combines with J gene TRBJ2-1; the match to TRBD2 covers 9 bases. J gave up 6 bases and V 3 bases, and 3 bases lay outside the gene matches. Germline-derived CDR1 and CDR2 are KGHSH and LQKENI. The CDR3 is 14 residues long. The CDR3 DNA follows: TGTGCCAGCTCACCCGGGACTAGCCGCAATGAGCAGTTCTTC. Translated: CASSPGTSRNEQFF.

This clone was detected once. This chain connects TRBV6-5 to TRBJ2-2, with no clear D. Germline CDR1 reads MNHEY; CDR2 reads SVGAGI. This CDR3 spans 11 amino acids. V lost 9 bases to trimming and J lost 7 bases, with 9 bases between them. The chain's CDR3 is CASRRSGELFF. The CDR3 nucleotides are TGTGCCAGTCGAAGGAGCGGGGAGCTGTTTTTT.

This chain joins TRBV28 and TRBJ1-1; the D gene is possibly TRBD1 (5 bases). The CDR3 length is 13 residues. Germline assignment: CDR1 MDHEN and CDR2 SYDVKM. V was cut by 4 bases and J by 1 base, with 7 bases left in between. The CDR3 here is CASSYRTNTEAFF. The CDR3, as DNA: TGTGCCAGCAGTTACAGGACGAACACTGAAGCTTTCTTT.